The sequence of this TCR beta chain was determined in a study of CD8 T cells in Susac syndrome (dated by TCRdb to 2018 to 2020). Regarding the complete study: Whether CD8+ T cell activation and differentiation in Susac syndrome was antigen driven was tested using repertoire sequencing. General findings and caveats noted by the study authors: The TCR sequencing and HLA analysis was acknowledged to have included a relatively small number of individuals.

RNA was extracted using the RNeasy kit, and about 0.5 to 1 ug of the RNA was reverse transcribed with random hexamers. TCR beta CDR3 regions were amplified with the immunoSEQ multiplex PCR assay covering 54 Vbeta and 13 Jbeta segments. Bias from PCR amplification was corrected by using a synthetic template baseline for primer optimization and for computational correction. As for how the authors treated the data: Reads were annotated to V, D and J genes per IMGT and analyzed with immunoSEQ Analyzer, keeping only productive sequences. Clonality was calculated as one minus the Shannon entropy normalized by log2 of the number of productive unique sequences. For each patient and control, public and private clones were evaluated within the 100 most prevalent clones. Susac-specific clones were defined as absent from healthy and MS cohorts, 850 to 1,300 published viral clones and other ImmuneACCESS disease sequences. TCRdb ran its own pipeline on the public reads, namely fastp trimming at Q25 and MiXCR clone calling, and kept in-frame beta chains. Each entry merges the rows of one CDR3 protein and shows their most common DNA and genes. The V and J calls were determined by TCRdb, not by the authors. A total of around 200,000 distinct CDR3 sequences appear in this sample, 95% of them only once. Around 0.093% of the sample rests with the top ten.

Peripheral blood CD8+ and CD4+ T cells from healthy donors, Susac syndrome patients and multiple sclerosis patients were profiled by high-throughput TCR beta sequencing. Healthy donors were included as age- and sex-matched controls. Bulk CD8+ and CD4+ T cells were purified by magnetic negative isolation, while CD8+ TEMRA cells were enriched using FACS. Blood was drawn into EDTA tubes, processed within 24 hours, and PBMCs were isolated by density gradient centrifugation. PBMCs intended for TCR sequencing were cryopreserved in liquid nitrogen and were subsequently thawed in a 37 degrees C water bath. The sorted or isolated CD4+, CD8+ and CD8+ TEMRA cells reached a purity of at least 90%. Comment on this clonotype: The specificity of this receptor is unknown. Within one base of it there is no much larger clone, and no base qualities were kept.

CDR1 is given as MNHEY and CDR2 as SMNVEV, both from the germline V gene (reference sequence). Including the terminal cysteine and phenylalanine, the CDR3 comprises 14 residues. Only the CDR3 portion is preserved as DNA: 42 bases, with reading frame beginning at the first base. Trimming takes 8 bases off V and 0 bases off J; junction bases not matched to a gene: 6. The sample comprised CD4+ T cells from PBMCs. The receptor was derived from a human donor in good health. The rearrangement combines TRBV27 with TRBJ1-1; 7 of the junction bases match TRBD1. The DNA sequence is TGTGCCAGCCGTCGACAGGGCATGAACACTGAAGCTTTCTTT. Its protein product is CASRRQGMNTEAFF.